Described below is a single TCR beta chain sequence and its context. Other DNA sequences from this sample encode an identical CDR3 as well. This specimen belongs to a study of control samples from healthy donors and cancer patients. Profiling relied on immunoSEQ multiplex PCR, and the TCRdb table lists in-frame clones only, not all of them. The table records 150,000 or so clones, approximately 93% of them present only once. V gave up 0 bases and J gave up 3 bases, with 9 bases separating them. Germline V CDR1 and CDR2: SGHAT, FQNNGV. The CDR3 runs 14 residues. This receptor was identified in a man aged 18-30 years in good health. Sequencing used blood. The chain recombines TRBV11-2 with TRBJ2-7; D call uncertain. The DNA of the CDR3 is TGTGCCAGCAGCTTAGATACGCCCAGCTACGAGCAGTACTTC. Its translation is CASSLDTPSYEQYF.